The 9 T cell receptor beta chains listed next were all sequenced from one sample in a study of T cells in women clearing cervical HPV infection. Measured with immunoSEQ multiplex PCR; TCRdb has only the in-frame clones, and not every one. The sample has around 30,000 clones; the top ten hold about 3%. The sequenced sample consisted of blood buffy coat. The receptors shown here come from a woman aged 18 to 75 with a cervical HPV16 infection that either progressed to CIN3+ or cleared (not recorded which).

About this clone: The DNA ends 3 residues before the CDR3 does, and the rest of the CDR3 is filled in from the germline J gene. The V and J genes are TRBV2 and TRBJ2-6; 7 bases fit TRBD2. The CDR3 spans 19 residues. V shed 11 bases, J shed 0 bases, and the junction held 19 bases outside the gene matches. Germline CDR1 is SNHLY and CDR2 is FYNNEI. The CDR3 is CASNGGRAGRNSGANVLTF. Incomplete CDR3 DNA: TGTGCCTCCAACGGGGGAAGAGCGGGGCGCAACTCTGGGGCCAACGTC.

Concerning this clone itself: The read ends 3 residues shy of where the CDR3 ends; the end is completed using the germline J gene. This chain joins TRBV6-2 or TRBV6-3 and TRBJ2-3; D not certain. The CDR3 spans 17 residues. In germline, CDR1 is MNHEY, CDR2 SVGEGT. The part of the CDR3 DNA that was read is TGTGCCAGCAGTTACTCGAAAGGCAAGGGTTCGGATCAGCCG. Translating gives CASSYSKGKGSDQP. The entire CDR3 reads CASSYSKGKGSDQPQYF.

On this clone itself: The CDR3 end falls 3 residues outside the read, so it is completed with the germline J gene. The chain couples TRBV7-2 to TRBJ2-7, with unresolved D. The germline V gene has CDR1 SGHTA and CDR2 FQGNSA. V lost 2 bases to trimming and J lost 4 bases, with 9 bases between them. This CDR3 is built from 13 residues. The DNA read from the CDR3 is TGTGCCAGCAGCTTATCTCGCGAGTACGAG. This codes for CASSLSREYE. The complete CDR3 sequence is CASSLSREYEQYF.

The part of the CDR3 DNA that was read is TGTGCCAGCTCACCTGAACAGTTATTGGAGACA. Translated, it gives CASSPEQLLET. Given in full, the CDR3 is CASSPEQLLETAFF. The chain joins TRBV18 to TRBJ1-1; D is unresolved. The sequence runs out 3 residues before the end of the CDR3; the remainder is reconstructed from the germline J gene. From germline, CDR1 is KGHSH and CDR2 LQKENI. This CDR3 has 14 residues.

Notes on this clone: The sequence runs out 3 residues before the end of the CDR3; the remainder is reconstructed from the germline J gene. This chain links TRBV11-3 with TRBJ2-1, with 7 positions matching TRBD1. Germline CDR1 reads SGHNT; CDR2 reads YENEEA. Trimming cost V 5 bases and J 5 bases; bases outside gene matches: 3. The CDR3 is 13 residues long. This chain's CDR3 is CASSTGQHNEQFF. Incomplete CDR3 DNA: TGTGCCAGCAGCACGGGACAGCACAATGAG.

With regard to this clone: The CDR3 is cut off 3 residues early in the read; its end comes from the germline J gene. The chain combines TRBV7-9 with TRBJ2-4; D possibly corresponds to TRBD1 (6 bases). This CDR3 region has 13 residues. Germline-derived CDR1 and CDR2 are SEHNR and FQNEAQ (reference sequence). This CDR3 reads CASSLAGGYGQYF. The covered CDR3 bases are TGTGCCAGCAGCTTAGCTGGGGGCTATGGT.

As for this clone: From the germline J gene comes the end of the CDR3, since the read stops 3 residues before it. The rearrangement links TRBV2 to TRBJ2-3; 11 bases map to TRBD2. The germline V gene encodes CDR1 SNHLY and CDR2 FYNNEI. With 6 bases clipped from V and 4 bases from J, the junction kept 9 bases outside the gene matches. The CDR3 is made up of 16 amino acids. The CDR3 loop reads CASSRRGTSGPDTQYF. The sequenced CDR3 bases are TGTGCCAGCAGCCGCCGTGGGACTAGCGGACCAGATACG. The full variable domain, completed using reference TRBV2 and TRBJ2-3, is EPEVTQTPSHQVTQMGQEVILRCVPISNHLYFYWYRQILGQKVEFLVSFYNNEISEKSEIFDDQFSVERPDGSNFTLKIRSTKLEDSAMYFCASSRRGTSGPDTQYFGPGTRLTVL.

Concerning this clone itself: The observed sequence ends 3 residues before the CDR3 terminus, with the missing tail filled in from the germline J gene. This chain joins TRBV2 and TRBJ2-4, with 15 bases matching TRBD2. V lost 8 bases, J lost 9 bases, and 2 bases stayed unmatched. CDR3 size: 13 residues. Germline-derived CDR1 and CDR2 are SNHLY and FYNNEI. CDR3 in amino acids: CASQGLAGGIQYF. The covered CDR3 bases are TGTGCCAGCCAGGGACTAGCGGGGGGCATT.

As regards this clone: Other nucleotide sequences in the sample specify the same CDR3. The CDR3 reads CASSSTGSTDTQYF. Partial CDR3 DNA: TGCGCCAGCAGCTCTACAGGGAGCACAGATACG. V and J are TRBV5-1 and TRBJ2-3; a weak D match, TRBD1 (6 bases). The read gets to within 3 residues of the CDR3 end, and the germline J gene fills in the rest. There are 14 residues in the CDR3. Germline values: CDR1 SGHRS, CDR2 YFSETQ. The germline V and J ends were trimmed by 3 bases and 0 bases, with 8 bases remaining between them. Variable domain in full (rest from reference TRBV5-1 and TRBJ2-3): KAGVTQTPRYLIKTRGQQVTLSCSPISGHRSVSWYQQTPGQGLQFLFEYFSETQRNKGNFPGRFSGRQFSNSRSEMNVSTLELGDSALYLCASSSTGSTDTQYFGPGTRLTVL.